This record covers a single T cell receptor beta chain. The record originates from a study of blood T cell repertoires in COVID-19. Looking at the study overall: There were acute and convalescent COVID-19 samples, and they came from the United States, Italy and Spain. T cells, B-cell-depleted T cells, or PBMCs supplied cDNA or gDNA.

Germline V gene data show CDR1 as KGHSH and CDR2 as LQKENI. V lost 1 base, J lost 1 base, and 10 bases lay in between. The CDR3 runs to 15 residues. Authors' processing steps: Nucleated cell counts were estimated from reference gene primer amplification. Here immunoSEQ multiplex PCR was the method, and the copy in TCRdb shows in-frame clones only, minus some. For V, J and clone size, that table is used; D and trimming come from the DNA. The sample contains about 200,000 clones, around 83% of which appear only once. The receptor comes from a woman aged 70-85 years with COVID-19, enrolled during active disease. This chain uses TRBV18 with TRBJ1-1; a weak D match, TRBD1 (5 bases). Input material: peripheral blood. CDR3 sequence reads: CASSPQRQRNTEAFF. CDR3 bases: TGTGCCAGCTCACCACAGCGACAGCGGAACACTGAAGCTTTCTTT.